This T cell receptor (beta chain) was profiled in a study of breast tumors, draining lymph nodes, adjacent tissues. Study-wide points: Compared with basal-like, luminal-like tumors shared significantly more repertoire with nontumor tissue. That most tumor T cells come from lymph nodes remained unproven.

Breast cancer patients provided tissue from their axillary draining lymph nodes. This clonotype was detected many times. No antigen is known for it. TCRdb reanalysed the multiplex PCR reads using MiXCR and keeps one entry per CDR3 protein. The sample has about 230,000 distinct CDR3 sequences; less than 40% are singletons. The sequence was collected from a female donor with breast cancer. Some clones in this sample may be carry-over from other donors' samples. Specimen: axillary lymph node tissue.

CDR3 sequence: CASSPTDRGLVLTF. CDR3 sequence (DNA): TGTGCCAGCAGTCCTACGGACAGGGGGCTCGTCCTGACTTTC. The V gene is TRBV27, the J gene TRBJ2-6; TRBD1 matches at 11 bases. Germline V gene lookup returns CDR1 MNHEY and CDR2 SMNVEV (reference sequence). CDR3 size: 14 residues. The trim removed 5 bases at V and 12 bases at J, leaving 6 bases unmatched.